The 22 T cell receptor beta chains given below trace back to one sample, sequenced in a study of cytomegalovirus exposure and HLA in healthy donors. The PCR made use of 60 Vbeta and 13 Jbeta primers. Libraries were prepared by immunoSEQ multiplex PCR; TCRdb keeps only in-frame clonotypes and omits some of them. The table includes over 250,000 clones, more than 55% detected once. Material: PBMCs. These receptors were collected from a female donor in good health and CMV-seronegative.

This clone was seen only a few times. The rearrangement uses TRBV5-6 and TRBJ1-2; 9 bases map to TRBD1. J was trimmed by 7 bases and V by 3 bases; bases with no gene match: 7. The CDR3 consists of 14 residues. Germline V gene data show CDR1 as SGHDT and CDR2 as YYEEEE. CDR3 in amino acids: CASSWGQGPSGYTF. DNA for the CDR3: TGTGCCAGCAGCTGGGGACAGGGCCCCTCTGGCTACACCTTC.

The rearrangement links TRBV11-3 to TRBJ2-7; 10 nucleotides align to TRBD2. Germline CDR1 and CDR2: SGHNT and YENEEA. After removal of 5 bases from V and 4 bases from J, the junction contained 5 bases not matched to a gene. This CDR3 has 14 residues. CDR3 sequence (DNA): TGTGCCAGCAGCCTGACTAGCGGGCCGTACGAGCAGTACTTC. This codes for CASSLTSGPYEQYF.

The genes are TRBV6-5 and TRBJ1-5, with a tentative D call TRBD1 (6 bases). Germline V lookup: CDR1 MNHEY, CDR2 SVGAGI. Trimming stripped 5 bases from V and 6 bases from J, with 14 bases between. This CDR3 comprises 14 residues. For the CDR3, the DNA is TGTGCCAGCAGTGCCCACAGGGCGAGTCAGCCCCAGCATTTT. Translating it yields CASSAHRASQPQHF.

This chain links TRBV7-3 with TRBJ1-5; no clear D gene. Germline CDR1 and CDR2: SGHTA and FQGTGA. Trimming pared 5 bases from V and 1 base from J, leaving 6 bases between. The CDR3 runs 13 residues. The CDR3 loop reads CASSRGSNQPQHF. The CDR3 coding sequence is TGTGCCAGCAGCCGAGGCAGCAATCAGCCCCAGCATTTT.

V is TRBV5-1 and J is TRBJ2-7; no firm D call. Germline CDR1 SGHRS, CDR2 YFSETQ. The CDR3 runs to 14 residues. The V gene lost 1 base and the J gene lost 1 base, with 9 bases spanning the gap. The CDR3 spells CASSLRQDSYEQYF. The CDR3 region has the DNA TGCGCCAGCAGCTTGAGGCAGGATTCCTACGAGCAGTACTTC.

This chain connects TRBV27 to TRBJ1-1; D remains ambiguous. V lost 2 bases and J lost 0, with 13 bases in between. This CDR3 is built from 16 residues. Per germline, CDR1 MNHEY and CDR2 SMNVEV (reference sequence). DNA of the CDR3: TGTGCCAGCAGTTTACACAGTGAACTTATGAACACTGAAGCTTTCTTT. Translating it yields CASSLHSELMNTEAFF.

This clone was counted a few times. V is TRBV5-1 and J is TRBJ2-1, with D perhaps matching TRBD1 (5 bases). V lost 1 base and J 15 bases, leaving 23 bases between the germline ends. The CDR3 sequence is 15 residues long. Per germline, CDR1 SGHRS and CDR2 YFSETQ. DNA for the CDR3: TGCGCCAGCAGCTTGAGGCAGGGCCCGCGGCCAGGTCTGTTCTTC. Translation: CASSLRQGPRPGLFF.

V is TRBV9 and J is TRBJ2-3; D is uncertain. Trimming took off 0 bases at V and 7 bases at J, with 6 bases between the two ends. Germline V lookup: CDR1 SGDLS, CDR2 YYNGEE. There are 12 residues in the CDR3. The CDR3 loop is CASSVGVNTQYF. CDR3 DNA: TGTGCCAGCAGCGTAGGAGTGAATACGCAGTATTTT.

The chain recombines TRBV7-2 with TRBJ1-3; D gene unclear. CDR1 is SGHTA, CDR2 FQGNSA, per germline. The CDR3 sequence is 16 residues long. V lost 5 bases and J 2 bases, leaving 16 bases between the germline ends. The CDR3 protein is CASSNRGGQAGNTIYF. In DNA form, the CDR3 reads TGTGCCAGCAGCAACAGAGGAGGGCAGGCTGGAAACACCATATATTTT.

The V call is TRBV7-9, the J call TRBJ2-1; 8 positions agree with TRBD2. The CDR3 totals 16 residues. Germline CDR1 SEHNR, CDR2 FQNEAQ (reference sequence). V shed 5 bases and J 10 bases; nucleotides not matched to a gene: 16. The CDR3 DNA reads as TGTGCCAGCAGCCAAGGAATGGTAGCGGGGACGCAGGAGCAGTTCTTC. Translated, it gives CASSQGMVAGTQEQFF.

This clone was seen a few times. The chain couples TRBV23-1 to TRBJ2-7, with D hard to call. TRBV23-1 counts as an open reading frame of uncertain function. The CDR3 runs 12 residues. V dropped 4 bases and J dropped 3 bases, with 7 bases sitting between them. The DNA for the CDR3 is TGCGCCAGCAGTCGGGCTTACTACGAGCAGTACTTC. It encodes CASSRAYYEQYF.

This clone occurred a few times. The V and J genes are TRBV6-5 and TRBJ1-2; no reliable D call. Trimming cost V 8 bases and J 12 bases, with 19 bases left between them. Germline V lookup: CDR1 MNHEY, CDR2 SVGAGI. The CDR3 contains 12 residues. This CDR3 reads CASAVRPGMNTF. Here the CDR3 DNA reads TGTGCCAGCGCCGTGCGGCCGGGGATGAACACCTTC.

The chain is built from TRBV19 and TRBJ2-1; 14 nucleotides line up with TRBD2. Trimming removed 8 bases from V and 5 bases from J; junction bases left unmatched: 5. Per germline, CDR1 LNHDA and CDR2 SQIVND (reference sequence). CDR3 size: 15 residues. The CDR3 DNA reads TGTGCCAGTGGGACTAGCGGGAGTTTCGACAATGAGCAGTTCTTC. This translates into CASGTSGSFDNEQFF.

The chain links TRBV28 to TRBJ2-5; TRBD2 aligns across 11 bases. Germline values: CDR1 MDHEN, CDR2 SYDVKM. The ends lost 7 bases at V and 3 bases at J; junction bases unmatched: 7. This CDR3 spans 15 amino acids. This chain's CDR3 is CASKLAGGREETQYF. CDR3 DNA: TGTGCCAGCAAATTAGCGGGAGGGCGGGAAGAGACCCAGTACTTC.

The DNA of the CDR3 is TGTGCCAGCTCACCATGGGCTACTAGCGGGACCCCATCGGGCACAGATACGCAGTATTTT. Translated, it gives CASSPWATSGTPSGTDTQYF. This chain uses TRBV18 with TRBJ2-3; 10 bases align to TRBD2. Unmatched junction bases numbered 15, after V lost 2 bases and J lost 1 base. CDR3 length: 20 amino acids. The germline V gene has CDR1 KGHSH and CDR2 LQKENI.

This clone occurred a few times. The V gene is TRBV5-4, the J gene TRBJ2-1; D might be TRBD1 (6 bases). CDR1 is SGHNT, CDR2 YYREEE, per germline (reference sequence). The CDR3 totals 14 residues. The germline V and J ends were trimmed by 4 bases and 9 bases, with 17 bases remaining between them. CDR3 in amino acids: CASSVPGTSSEQFF. DNA for the CDR3: TGTGCCAGCAGCGTCCCCGGGACATCATCTGAGCAGTTCTTC.

The rearrangement uses TRBV4-1 and TRBJ2-2; the match to TRBD1 covers 7 bases. The CDR3 totals 17 residues. Trimming removed 4 bases from V and 7 bases from J; junction bases left unmatched: 15. Germline V lookup: CDR1 MGHRA, CDR2 YSYEKL. CDR3: CASSRASGQAEHGELFF. The CDR3 nucleotides read TGCGCCAGCAGCCGAGCCTCCGGACAGGCCGAACACGGGGAGCTGTTTTTT.

V is TRBV5-1 and J is TRBJ2-4; no clear D gene. Per germline, CDR1 SGHRS and CDR2 YFSETQ. Trimming left V 1 base short and J 1 base short, with 6 bases between. CDR3 length equals 14 residues. In DNA, the CDR3 is TGCGCCAGCAGCTTGAACACCGCCAAAAACATTCAGTACTTC. This sequence encodes CASSLNTAKNIQYF.

The chain links TRBV19 to TRBJ1-2, with D perhaps matching TRBD1 (6 bases). Trimming took 7 bases from V and 4 from J, leaving 19 bases between them. This CDR3 spans 15 amino acids. Germline assignment: CDR1 LNHDA and CDR2 SQIVND (reference sequence). The CDR3 DNA reads as TGTGCCAGTACCACAGGGAGAAGGGGATCCTATGGCTACACCTTC. Its translation: CASTTGRRGSYGYTF.

CDR3 in amino acids: CASSLVLTGTGAYEQYF. The DNA of the CDR3 is TGTGCCAGCAGCTTAGTCCTAACCGGGACAGGAGCATACGAGCAGTACTTC. This chain uses TRBV7-2 with TRBJ2-5; 8 nucleotides align to TRBD1. The DNA end is more similar to TRBJ2-7, so the J call may be wrong. Germline V CDR1 and CDR2: SGHTA, FQGNSA. The CDR3 runs to 17 residues.

The chain employs TRBV19 and TRBJ2-1; D is ambiguous. Trimming removed 0 bases at V and 0 bases at J, with 12 bases between. Germline V gives CDR1 LNHDA, CDR2 SQIVND (reference sequence). The CDR3 length is 17 residues. The CDR3 DNA sequence: TGTGCCAGTAGTATAGATAAAACGTGGAGCTCCTACAATGAGCAGTTCTTC. Residues: CASSIDKTWSSYNEQFF. Variable domain in full (rest from reference TRBV19 and TRBJ2-1): DGGITQSPKYLFRKEGQNVTLSCEQNLNHDAMYWYRQDPGQGLRLIYYSQIVNDFQKGDIAEGYSVSREKKESFPLTVTSAQKNPTAFYLCASSIDKTWSSYNEQFFGPGTRLTVL.

The J gene is TRBJ2-1, the V gene TRBV7-3; 7 bases agree with TRBD1. CDR1 is SGHTA and CDR2 is FQGTGA in the germline V gene. With V trimmed by 5 bases and J by 2 bases, 12 bases remained unmatched. The CDR3 has 17 residues. As DNA, the CDR3 is TGTGCCAGCAGCAGAGAAGGGGGCGCAGGGGCCTACAATGAGCAGTTCTTC. It specifies CASSREGGAGAYNEQFF.